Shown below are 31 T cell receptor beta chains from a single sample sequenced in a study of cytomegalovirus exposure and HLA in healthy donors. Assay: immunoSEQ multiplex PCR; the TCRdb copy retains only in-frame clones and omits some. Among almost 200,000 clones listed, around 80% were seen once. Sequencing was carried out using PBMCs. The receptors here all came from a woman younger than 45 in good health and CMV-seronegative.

CDR3 protein: CASRTDVEGGAFF. The DNA for the CDR3 is TGTGCCAGCAGGACGGACGTGGAAGGGGGAGCTTTCTTT. The chain joins TRBV2 to TRBJ1-1, with a possible D match to TRBD1 (6 bases). CDR3 length equals 13 residues. Looked up from germline, CDR1 is SNHLY and CDR2 is FYNNEI. V dropped 6 bases and J dropped 10 bases, with 18 bases sitting between them.

The DNA for the CDR3 is TGTGCCAGCACCGAAGATCGGGATCAGCCCCAGCATTTT. It specifies CASTEDRDQPQHF. This chain connects TRBV6-1 to TRBJ1-5, with D uncertain. The CDR3 is 13 amino acids. Germline V gene data show CDR1 as MNHNS and CDR2 as SASEGT. Trimming took 7 bases from V and 5 from J, leaving 12 bases between them.

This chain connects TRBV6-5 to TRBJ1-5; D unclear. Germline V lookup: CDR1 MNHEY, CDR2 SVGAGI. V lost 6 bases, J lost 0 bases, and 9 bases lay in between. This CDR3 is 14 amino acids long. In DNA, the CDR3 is TGTGCCAGCAGCCCGCTATATAGCAATCAGCCCCAGCATTTT. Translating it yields CASSPLYSNQPQHF.

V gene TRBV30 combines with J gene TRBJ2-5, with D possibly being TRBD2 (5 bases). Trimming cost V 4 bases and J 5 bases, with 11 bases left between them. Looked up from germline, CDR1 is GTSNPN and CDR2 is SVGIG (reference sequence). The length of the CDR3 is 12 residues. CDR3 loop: CAWKRVGETQYF. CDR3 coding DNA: TGTGCCTGGAAGAGGGTGGGGGAGACCCAGTACTTC.

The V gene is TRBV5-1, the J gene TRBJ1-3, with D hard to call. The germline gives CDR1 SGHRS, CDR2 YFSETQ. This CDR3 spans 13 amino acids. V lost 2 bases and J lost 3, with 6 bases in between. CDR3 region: CASSFVSGNTIYF. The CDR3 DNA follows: TGCGCCAGCAGCTTTGTCAGTGGAAACACCATATATTTT.

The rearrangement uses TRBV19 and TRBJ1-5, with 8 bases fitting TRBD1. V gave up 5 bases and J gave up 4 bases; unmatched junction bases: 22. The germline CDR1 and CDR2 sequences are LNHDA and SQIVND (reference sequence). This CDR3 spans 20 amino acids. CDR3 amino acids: CASSSPSTLTPGQDNQPQHF. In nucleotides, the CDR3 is TGTGCCAGTAGTTCGCCCTCCACCCTAACACCGGGACAGGATAATCAGCCCCAGCATTTT. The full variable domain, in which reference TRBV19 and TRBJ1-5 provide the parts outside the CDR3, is DGGITQSPKYLFRKEGQNVTLSCEQNLNHDAMYWYRQDPGQGLRLIYYSQIVNDFQKGDIAEGYSVSREKKESFPLTVTSAQKNPTAFYLCASSSPSTLTPGQDNQPQHFGDGTRLSIL.

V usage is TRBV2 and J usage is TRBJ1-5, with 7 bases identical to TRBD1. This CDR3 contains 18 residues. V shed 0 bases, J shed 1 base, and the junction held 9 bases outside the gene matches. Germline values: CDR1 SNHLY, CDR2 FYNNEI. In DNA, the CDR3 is TGTGCCAGCAGTGAAGCGCTTCTTGGCAGGGGGAGCAATCAGCCCCAGCATTTT. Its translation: CASSEALLGRGSNQPQHF. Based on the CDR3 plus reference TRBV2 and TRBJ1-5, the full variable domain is EPEVTQTPSHQVTQMGQEVILRCVPISNHLYFYWYRQILGQKVEFLVSFYNNEISEKSEIFDDQFSVERPDGSNFTLKIRSTKLEDSAMYFCASSEALLGRGSNQPQHFGDGTRLSIL.

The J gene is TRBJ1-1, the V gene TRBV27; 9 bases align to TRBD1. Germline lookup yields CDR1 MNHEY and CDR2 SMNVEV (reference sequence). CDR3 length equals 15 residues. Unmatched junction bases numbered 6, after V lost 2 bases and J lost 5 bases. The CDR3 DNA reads TGTGCCAGCAGTTTACACAGGGGGCCGGAGACTGAAGCTTTCTTT. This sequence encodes CASSLHRGPETEAFF.

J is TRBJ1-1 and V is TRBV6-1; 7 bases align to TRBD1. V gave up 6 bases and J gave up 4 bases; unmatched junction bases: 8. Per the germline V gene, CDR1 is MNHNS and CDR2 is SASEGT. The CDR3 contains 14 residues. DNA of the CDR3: TGTGCCAGCAGGCCCTCAGGGGGTGGCACTGAAGCTTTCTTT. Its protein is CASRPSGGGTEAFF.

The CDR3 nucleotides read TGTGCCAGCAGCTTTTCCGACAGGGCCTACGAGCAGTACTTC. Its translation is CASSFSDRAYEQYF. The chain has TRBV7-6 and TRBJ2-7; 7 nucleotides line up with TRBD1. The V segment lost 3 bases and the J segment 2 bases; nucleotides outside the gene matches: 4. Germline V CDR1 and CDR2: SGHVS, FNYEAQ. This CDR3 contains 14 residues.

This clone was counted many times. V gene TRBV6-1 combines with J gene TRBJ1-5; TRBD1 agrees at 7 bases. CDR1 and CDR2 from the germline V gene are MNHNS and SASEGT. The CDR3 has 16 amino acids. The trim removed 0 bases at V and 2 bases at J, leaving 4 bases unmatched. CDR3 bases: TGTGCCAGCAGTGAAGCAGAGGGGGCAGGCAATCAGCCCCAGCATTTT. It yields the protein CASSEAEGAGNQPQHF.

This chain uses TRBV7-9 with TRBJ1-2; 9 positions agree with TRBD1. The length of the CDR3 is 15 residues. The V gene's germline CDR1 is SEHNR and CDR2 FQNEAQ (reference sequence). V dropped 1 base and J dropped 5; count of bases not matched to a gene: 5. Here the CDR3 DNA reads TGTGCCAGCAGCTTAGGGGGGACAGGGTTATATGGCTACACCTTC. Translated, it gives CASSLGGTGLYGYTF.

CDR3 amino acids: CASSLGTETYNEQFF. In DNA form, the CDR3 reads TGTGCCAGCTCACTTGGGACAGAAACCTACAATGAGCAGTTCTTC. This sequence joins TRBV18 and TRBJ2-1; 7 bases match TRBD1. The CDR3 consists of 15 residues. CDR1 KGHSH and CDR2 LQKENI come from the germline V gene. With V trimmed by 4 bases and J by 2 bases, 5 bases remained unmatched.

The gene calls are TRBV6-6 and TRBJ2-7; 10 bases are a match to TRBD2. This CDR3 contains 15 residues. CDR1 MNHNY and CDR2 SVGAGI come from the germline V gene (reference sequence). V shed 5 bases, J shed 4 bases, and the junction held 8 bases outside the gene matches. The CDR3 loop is CASSPLAGVGYEQYF. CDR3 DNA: TGTGCCAGCAGTCCTCTAGCGGGAGTCGGTTACGAGCAGTACTTC.

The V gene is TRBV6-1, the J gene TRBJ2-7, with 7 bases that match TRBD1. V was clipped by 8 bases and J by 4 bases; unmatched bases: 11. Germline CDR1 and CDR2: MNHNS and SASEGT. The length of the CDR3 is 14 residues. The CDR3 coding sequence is TGTGCCAGCTTTGAGGGGGCCTTGGGGTACGAGCAGTACTTC. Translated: CASFEGALGYEQYF.

As DNA, the CDR3 is TGCGCCAGCAGCTTGCCGGGACAGGGGAACTATGGCTACACCTTC. It specifies CASSLPGQGNYGYTF. The V gene is TRBV5-1, the J gene TRBJ1-2; 10 nucleotides line up with TRBD1. Germline CDR1 reads SGHRS; CDR2 reads YFSETQ. Trimming took 1 base from V and 2 from J; bases not matched to a gene: 2. The CDR3 is 15 amino acids.

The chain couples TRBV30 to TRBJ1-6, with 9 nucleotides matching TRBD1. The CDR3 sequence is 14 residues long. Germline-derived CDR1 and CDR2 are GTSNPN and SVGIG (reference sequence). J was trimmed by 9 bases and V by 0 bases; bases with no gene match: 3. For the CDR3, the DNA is TGTGCCTGGAGTGTACAGGGGGCGGGTTCACCCCTCCACTTT. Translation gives CAWSVQGAGSPLHF. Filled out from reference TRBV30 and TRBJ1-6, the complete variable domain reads SQTIHQWPATLVQPVGSPLSLECTVEGTSNPNLYWYRQAAGRGLQLLFYSVGIGQISSEVPQNLSASRPQDRQFILSSKKLLLSDSGFYLCAWSVQGAGSPLHFGNGTRLTVT.

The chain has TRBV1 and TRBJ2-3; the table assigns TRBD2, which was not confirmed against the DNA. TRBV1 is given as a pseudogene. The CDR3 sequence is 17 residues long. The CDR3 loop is CTSSQDGGTSGTPAQYF. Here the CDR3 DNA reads TGCACCAGCAGCCAAGATGGGGGTACTAGCGGGACGCCTGCGCAGTATTTT.

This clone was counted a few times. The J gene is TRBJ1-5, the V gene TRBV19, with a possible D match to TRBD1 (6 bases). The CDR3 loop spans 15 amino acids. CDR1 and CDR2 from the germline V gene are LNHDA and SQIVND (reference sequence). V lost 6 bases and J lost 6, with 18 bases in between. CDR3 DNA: TGTGCCAGTAGGCCAGAAACAGGGTTAAGTCAGCCCCAGCATTTT. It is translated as CASRPETGLSQPQHF.

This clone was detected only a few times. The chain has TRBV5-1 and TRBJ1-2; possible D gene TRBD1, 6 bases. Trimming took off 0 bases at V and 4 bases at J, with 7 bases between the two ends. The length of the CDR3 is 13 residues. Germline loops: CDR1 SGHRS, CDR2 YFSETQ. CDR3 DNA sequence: TGCGCCAGCAGCTTGGACAGGGTCTATGGCTACACCTTC. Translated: CASSLDRVYGYTF.

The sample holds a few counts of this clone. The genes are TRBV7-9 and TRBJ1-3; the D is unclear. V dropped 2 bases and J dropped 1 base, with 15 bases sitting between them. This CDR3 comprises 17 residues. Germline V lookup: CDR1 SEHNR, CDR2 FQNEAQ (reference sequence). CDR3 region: CASSLPPDGKSGNTIYF. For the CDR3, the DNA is TGTGCCAGCAGCTTACCCCCCGACGGGAAATCTGGAAACACCATATATTTT.

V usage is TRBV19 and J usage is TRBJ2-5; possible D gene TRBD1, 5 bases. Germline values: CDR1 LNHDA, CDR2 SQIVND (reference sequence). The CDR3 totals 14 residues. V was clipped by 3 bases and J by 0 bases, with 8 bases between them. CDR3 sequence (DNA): TGTGCCAGTAGTATTAACAGGTACCAAGAGACCCAGTACTTC. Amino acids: CASSINRYQETQYF.

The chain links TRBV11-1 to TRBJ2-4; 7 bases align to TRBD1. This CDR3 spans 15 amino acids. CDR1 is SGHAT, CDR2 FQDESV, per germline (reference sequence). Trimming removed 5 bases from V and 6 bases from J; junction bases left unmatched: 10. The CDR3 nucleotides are TGTGCCAGCAGCATTGACAGGGCTAACTTAAACATTCAGTACTTC. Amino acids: CASSIDRANLNIQYF.

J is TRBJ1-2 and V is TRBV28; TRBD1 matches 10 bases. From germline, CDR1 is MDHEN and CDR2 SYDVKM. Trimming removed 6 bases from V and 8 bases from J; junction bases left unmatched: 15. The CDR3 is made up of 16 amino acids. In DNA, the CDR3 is TGTGCCAGCAGGACGCTGGGGACAGGGGTTTTGGGGGGCTACACCTTC. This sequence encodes CASRTLGTGVLGGYTF.

In nucleotides, the CDR3 is TGCGCCAGCAGTTATAGGACAGGGGGCAACACTGAAGCTTTCTTT. It is translated as CASSYRTGGNTEAFF. This chain joins TRBV5-1 and TRBJ1-1; TRBD1 matches at 11 bases. CDR1 SGHRS and CDR2 YFSETQ come from the germline V gene. Trimming at V came to 5 bases and at J to 2 bases, leaving 5 bases not matched to a gene. This CDR3 region has 15 residues.

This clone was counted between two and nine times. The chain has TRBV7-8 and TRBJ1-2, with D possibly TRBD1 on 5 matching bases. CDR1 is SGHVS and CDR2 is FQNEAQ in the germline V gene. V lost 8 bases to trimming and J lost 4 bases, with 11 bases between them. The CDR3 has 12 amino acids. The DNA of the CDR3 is TGTGCCAGCGCAGGGTATGGCTATGGCTACACCTTC. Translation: CASAGYGYGYTF.

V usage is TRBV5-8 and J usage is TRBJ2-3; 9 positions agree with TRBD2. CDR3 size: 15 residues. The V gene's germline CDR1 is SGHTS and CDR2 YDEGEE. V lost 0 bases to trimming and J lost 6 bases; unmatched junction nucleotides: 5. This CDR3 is CASSLAFLAGDTQYF. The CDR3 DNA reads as TGTGCCAGCAGCTTGGCGTTTCTAGCGGGGGATACGCAGTATTTT.

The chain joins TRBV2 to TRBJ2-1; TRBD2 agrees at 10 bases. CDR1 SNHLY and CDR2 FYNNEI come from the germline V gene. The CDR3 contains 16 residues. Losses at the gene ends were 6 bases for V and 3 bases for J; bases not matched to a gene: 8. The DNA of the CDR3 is TGTGCCAGCAGAACACTAGCGGGGCAATACTACAATGAGCAGTTCTTC. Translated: CASRTLAGQYYNEQFF. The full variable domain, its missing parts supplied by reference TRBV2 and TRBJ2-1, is EPEVTQTPSHQVTQMGQEVILRCVPISNHLYFYWYRQILGQKVEFLVSFYNNEISEKSEIFDDQFSVERPDGSNFTLKIRSTKLEDSAMYFCASRTLAGQYYNEQFFGPGTRLTVL.

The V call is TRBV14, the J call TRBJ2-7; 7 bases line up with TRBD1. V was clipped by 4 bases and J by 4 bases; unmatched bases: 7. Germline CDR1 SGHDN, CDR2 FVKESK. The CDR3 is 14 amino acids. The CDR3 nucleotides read TGTGCCAGCAGCCGTAATAGGGACAGATACGAGCAGTACTTC. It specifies CASSRNRDRYEQYF.

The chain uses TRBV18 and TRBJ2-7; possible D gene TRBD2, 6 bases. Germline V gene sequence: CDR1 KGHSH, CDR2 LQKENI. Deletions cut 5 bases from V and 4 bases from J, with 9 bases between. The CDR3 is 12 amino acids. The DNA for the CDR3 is TGTGCCAGCTCAACGGGGGTGTACGAGCAGTACTTC. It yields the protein CASSTGVYEQYF.

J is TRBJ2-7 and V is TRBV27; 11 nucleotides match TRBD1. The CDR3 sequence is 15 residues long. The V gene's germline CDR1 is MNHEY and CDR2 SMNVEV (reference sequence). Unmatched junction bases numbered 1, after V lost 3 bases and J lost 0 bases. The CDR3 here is CASSFGTGGSYEQYF. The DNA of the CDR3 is TGTGCCAGCAGTTTCGGGACAGGGGGCTCCTACGAGCAGTACTTC.